These T cell receptor beta chains were read from a single sample in a study of early T cells in non-severe SARS-CoV-2 infection. From the 5' RACE reads, TCRdb called clonotypes with MiXCR, one entry per CDR3 protein. The sample includes around 53,000 distinct CDR3 sequences, 9% to 15% of them seen just once. The specimen comprised whole blood, sampled at baseline. The receptors were sampled from an adult who was a healthcare worker with PCR-confirmed SARS-CoV-2 infection or an uninfected control (not recorded which). The CDR3 runs from the conserved cysteine through the conserved F or W. D genes are given only for firm matches. The listing skips clone size in some rows; elsewhere it reads once, few, many or a size class.

cdr3_nt cdr3_aa v_call clone_size j_call d_call
TGTGCCAGCAGTTATGGGGAGAAGGATCAGCCCCAGCATTTT CASSYGEKDQPQHF TRBV12-3/TRBV12-4 many TRBJ1-5 -
TGTGCCAGCAAGACAGACTCTGGAAACACCATATATTTT CASKTDSGNTIYF TRBV21-1 - TRBJ1-3 -
TGTGCCAGCAGTCCCACAGGGCCTACCGGGGAGCTGTTTTTT CASSPTGPTGELFF TRBV25-1 - TRBJ2-2 -
TGTGCCAGCAGTTTAGGGGACCCTGGGACCCAGTACTTC CASSLGDPGTQYF TRBV12-3/TRBV12-4 - TRBJ2-5 -
TGCGCCAGCAGCCCCAGGGGGGTGGCTGACAATGAGCAGTTCTTC CASSPRGVADNEQFF TRBV5-1 few TRBJ2-1 -
TGTGCCAGCACCGCGGGCACAGGATCCTACAATGAGCAGTTCTTC CASTAGTGSYNEQFF TRBV6-5 few TRBJ2-1 -
TGTGCCAGCAGCAACCCCCAGGCTAGCGGGATGGATACGCAGTATTTT CASSNPQASGMDTQYF TRBV6-6 - TRBJ2-3 TRBD2
TGCAGCATTGGGATCCCGGGAGGAACCGGGGAGCTGTTTTTT CSIGIPGGTGELFF TRBV29-1 - TRBJ2-2 TRBD2
TGTGCCAGCAGCTCGGGACTAGCGGGAGCGGAAACAGATACGCAGTATTTT CASSSGLAGAETDTQYF TRBV7-3 - TRBJ2-3 TRBD2
TGTGCCAGCAGCGTAGATGAGAAAAACATTCAGTACTTC CASSVDEKNIQYF TRBV9 few TRBJ2-4 -
TGTGCCAGCAGGCGGTCTAGCGGGAGAGAAGAGACCCAGTACTTC CASRRSSGREETQYF TRBV6-2/TRBV6-3 - TRBJ2-5 TRBD2
TGCGCCAGCAGCCAGCCGTTTCTCCAAGAGACCCAGTACTTC CASSQPFLQETQYF TRBV4-1 many TRBJ2-5 -
TGCGCCAGCAGCCAAGGGGCTAGCGTCTACAATGAGCAGTTCTTC CASSQGASVYNEQFF TRBV4-3 few TRBJ2-1 -
TGTGCCAGCAGTGAAGCCGAGACAGGGTCCTACGAGCAGTACTTC CASSEAETGSYEQYF TRBV6-1 few TRBJ2-7 TRBD1
TGTGCCACAGAATCGGCGTTACTTTATACGCAGTATTTT CATESALLYTQYF TRBV24-1 - TRBJ2-3 -
TGCAGTGCTAGTTCTGTAAGGGCGCAGAACCTCCAAGAGACCCAGTACTTC CSASSVRAQNLQETQYF TRBV20-1 few TRBJ2-5 -
TGTGCCACAGCCGACAGGGGCGGTCAGCCCCAGCATTTT CATADRGGQPQHF TRBV19 - TRBJ1-5 TRBD1
TGTGCCAGCAGCTTAGACCTAACCAGAGCGGAGCTGCAAGAGACCCAGTACTTC CASSLDLTRAELQETQYF TRBV11-2 - TRBJ2-5 -
TGCAGCGGGGGGGGCCAGAGCACAGATACGCAGTATTTT CSGGGQSTDTQYF TRBV29-1 many TRBJ2-3 -
TGTGCCAGCTCACCACCGGGAGGCCTGGACAGAATCAACACTGAAGCTTTCTTT CASSPPGGLDRINTEAFF TRBV18 few TRBJ1-1 -
TGTGCCAGCAGTTCCTACGTCGACCGGGAGCTAGAAAGTTTCTTCCAAGAGACCCAGTACTTC CASSSYVDRELESFFQETQYF TRBV28 - TRBJ2-5 -
TGTGCCAGCGGCCTTCGCATGGGCACAGATACGCAGTATTTT CASGLRMGTDTQYF TRBV6-2/TRBV6-3 few TRBJ2-3 -
TGTGCCAGCAGCCGAGCTAGCGGGGAGCTGTTTTTT CASSRASGELFF TRBV28 few TRBJ2-2 -
TGTGCCAGCAGCCCGCGAGTAGCCAAAAACATTCAGTACTTC CASSPRVAKNIQYF TRBV7-8 few TRBJ2-4 -
TGTGCCAGCTCACCAGGGGAAGCCTACGAGCAGTACTTC CASSPGEAYEQYF TRBV18 many TRBJ2-7 -
TGTGCCGCCAGGGAAGTGGAGAAGGTCAACTATGGCTACACCTTC CAAREVEKVNYGYTF TRBV6-5 few TRBJ1-2 -
TGCAGCGTTGATCAGGGCTATGAGCAGTTCTTC CSVDQGYEQFF TRBV29-1 - TRBJ2-1 -
TGCGCCAGCAGGACCGCGAGCGAGGCCGGGGAGCTGTTTTTT CASRTASEAGELFF TRBV5-1 few TRBJ2-2 -
TGTGCCAGCAGCTTTAGATGGGAGACGGTTATCCCAGGGAATTCACCCCTCCACTTT CASSFRWETVIPGNSPLHF TRBV11-2 - TRBJ1-6 -
TGTGCCAGCTCACCGGATGGGACTAGATCCCCAGATACGCAGTATTTT CASSPDGTRSPDTQYF TRBV18 few TRBJ2-3 TRBD2
TGCAGTGCTAGAGTGTTCGATACGGGCTACACCTTC CSARVFDTGYTF TRBV20-1 few TRBJ1-2 -
TGTGCCAGCAGCTTAGCCCCCGGAAATCGTCACACAGATACGCAGTATTTT CASSLAPGNRHTDTQYF TRBV7-9 few TRBJ2-3 -
TGTGCCAGCAGCGCTCCGGGACAGGGGACTTACACCGGGGAGCTGTTTTTT CASSAPGQGTYTGELFF TRBV11-3 few TRBJ2-2 TRBD1
TGTGCCAGCAGCTTATCAAACGAGCAGTACTTC CASSLSNEQYF TRBV7-9 - TRBJ2-7 -
TGTGCCAGCAGCCAGAAGTACAATGAGCAGTTCTTC CASSQKYNEQFF TRBV6-5 - TRBJ2-1 -
TGCAGCGTTGAAGAGAAATACAATGAGCAGTTCTTC CSVEEKYNEQFF TRBV29-1 - TRBJ2-1 -
TGTGCCAGCAGCCAAGACTGGACAGGGGGTTTTGGTGAAAAACTGTTTTTT CASSQDWTGGFGEKLFF TRBV4-2 - TRBJ1-4 TRBD1
TGCAGCGTTGAAAGAGGGAATGGTGGCTACACCTTC CSVERGNGGYTF TRBV29-1 many TRBJ1-2 -
TGTGCCAGCAGCCTCGGACTAGCGGGGCGCGGCAATGAGCAGTTCTTC CASSLGLAGRGNEQFF TRBV7-9 - TRBJ2-1 TRBD2
TGTGCCAGCAGCCACGACAGCCTTAATACGCAGTATTTT CASSHDSLNTQYF TRBV7-9 many TRBJ2-3 -
TGTGCCAGCAGCACCCGACAGGAGACTGAAGCTTTCTTT CASSTRQETEAFF TRBV7-6 few TRBJ1-1 -
TGCGCCAGCAGTGATTCGGGACGGGGAAACACCGGGGAGCTGTTTTTT CASSDSGRGNTGELFF TRBV10-1 - TRBJ2-2 -
TGCAGTGCTAGAGGACGACTCTCATTGACGGGGACCCAGTACTTC CSARGRLSLTGTQYF TRBV20-1 - TRBJ2-5 -
TGTGCCAGCAGTTACTTCCGCGGGACGGCCGCCTCCTATAATTCACCCCTCCACTTT CASSYFRGTAASYNSPLHF TRBV6-5 few TRBJ1-6 -
TGTGCCAGCAGCTTAGATACGGGAGGAAGAGATACGCAGTATTTT CASSLDTGGRDTQYF TRBV11-2 - TRBJ2-3 TRBD2
TGTGCCAGCAGCCAAGACAACGACGATGAGCAGTTCTTC CASSQDNDDEQFF TRBV4-2 few TRBJ2-1 -
TGCAGCGTTGTGTCAGGGGGTGGCTATGGCTACACCTTC CSVVSGGGYGYTF TRBV29-1 many TRBJ1-2 TRBD1
TGCGCCAGCCTACGGGCCGGGGGATCCCAGAGCACAGATACGCAGTATTTT CASLRAGGSQSTDTQYF TRBV5-1 many TRBJ2-3 -
TGTGCCAGCAGCCCATACTGGGACAGGGTATCTAACTACAATGAGCAGTTCTTC CASSPYWDRVSNYNEQFF TRBV7-9 - TRBJ2-1 TRBD1
TGTGCCAGCGGGGACGTGTTCTCCTACGAGCAGTACTTC CASGDVFSYEQYF TRBV2 many TRBJ2-7 -
TGCGCCAGCAGCCAGCCTACTAGCGGGAGCAGCAGTTACGAGCAGTACTTC CASSQPTSGSSSYEQYF TRBV4-1 few TRBJ2-7 TRBD2
TGTGCCAGCAGGAGGCAGGGGACGTACGAGCAGTACTTC CASRRQGTYEQYF TRBV28 - TRBJ2-7 -
TGCGCCAGCAGCCGTTCTTTGACTAGCGGGAGGGCCGGGACAGATACGCAGTATTTT CASSRSLTSGRAGTDTQYF TRBV5-1 - TRBJ2-3 TRBD2
TGTGCCAGCAGCGCTAAGCGGGAGCAGTTCTTC CASSAKREQFF TRBV11-2 - TRBJ2-1 -
TGCGCCAGCAGCCAAGTCGCGAGGGGACTAGCGGGAACGAATGAGCAGTTCTTC CASSQVARGLAGTNEQFF TRBV4-1 few TRBJ2-1 TRBD2